The clone carrying this T cell receptor (beta chain) was seen a single time. Self-reported history from a screening survey and questionnaire set each donor's cohort. The protocol was immunoSEQ multiplex PCR, while the TCRdb copy is restricted to in-frame clones and leaves out a portion. The table includes under 350,000 clones, around nine tenths detected once. Losses at the gene ends were 6 bases for V and 0 bases for J; bases not matched to a gene: 4. This CDR3 contains 14 residues. Germline loops: CDR1 ENHRY, CDR2 SYGVKD. This record comes from a study of blood T cell repertoires in COVID-19. Study background: Some COVID-19 samples were acute and others convalescent; all came from the United States, Italy and Spain.

This TCR came from a woman aged 18 to 35 who had recovered from COVID-19. Sequenced material: PBMCs or T cells enriched from blood (not recorded which). The chain links TRBV10-3 to TRBJ2-7; TRBD1 agrees at 8 bases. CDR3 sequence: CAIRRTGGSYEQYF. CDR3 DNA sequence: TGTGCCATCAGACGTACAGGGGGCTCCTACGAGCAGTACTTC.